This entry features one T cell receptor (beta chain) sequence. As yet, its antigen is unknown. This sample is drawn from a study of somatic mutations in cytotoxic T cells in rheumatoid arthritis. On the study more broadly: Each patient's diagnosis was followed right away by a blood draw (around 30 ml EDTA), before any treatment. A subset of V beta antibody-stained T-cell populations was isolated by flow sorting, reaching nearly 100% purity, and this subset included V beta1+ cells that went on to TCRB sequencing. Study outcomes and limitations: Compared with age-matched healthy controls, rheumatoid arthritis patients did not differ significantly in CD8+ T-cell clonality.

CDR1 and CDR2 from the germline V gene are MNHEY and SVGAGI. This CDR3 spans 15 amino acids. Trimming took 4 bases from V and 5 from J; bases not matched to a gene: 8. Using immunoSEQ multiplex PCR, the repertoire was profiled, and TCRdb retains in-frame clones only, with some absent. Of around 19,000 clones in the sample, around four fifths were seen once. The TCR originated in an adult with rheumatoid arthritis. This chain links TRBV6-5 with TRBJ2-7, with 10 bases aligning to TRBD1. Material: CD8+ T cells sorted from blood. The CDR3 loop reads CASSSPGQGRDEQYF. The CDR3, as DNA: TGTGCCAGCAGTTCCCCGGGACAGGGGCGCGACGAGCAGTACTTC.